One and the same sample provided the 30 T cell receptor beta chains below, sequenced in a study of blood T cell repertoires in COVID-19. Clones were read by immunoSEQ multiplex PCR, and TCRdb kept only the in-frame ones, dropping some. The table lists about 390,000 clones, around nine tenths of them singletons. What was sequenced was PBMCs or T cells enriched from blood (not recorded which). The receptors here all came from a woman in her forties or fifties who had recovered from COVID-19.

This chain uses TRBV6-5 with TRBJ1-2, with a possible D match to TRBD1 (5 bases). The germline V and J ends were trimmed by 7 bases and 4 bases, with 16 bases remaining between them. The CDR3 is 14 amino acids. The germline V gene encodes CDR1 MNHEY and CDR2 SVGAGI. The CDR3 bases are TGTGCCAGCATATCCCGCCGGGACTTCTATGGCTACACCTTC. Its translation: CASISRRDFYGYTF.

The CDR3 nucleotides read TGTGCCAGCAGTTACTACGGGGATAAAGAGACCCAGTACTTC. Its protein is CASSYYGDKETQYF. The genes are TRBV6-5 and TRBJ2-5; a weak D match, TRBD2 (5 bases). The V gene lost 1 base and the J gene lost 3 bases, with 9 bases spanning the gap. Germline V lookup: CDR1 MNHEY, CDR2 SVGAGI. The CDR3 consists of 14 residues.

The chain has TRBV4-1 and TRBJ1-2; D call uncertain. Germline V CDR1 and CDR2: MGHRA, YSYEKL. The germline V and J ends were trimmed by 3 bases and 1 base, with 6 bases remaining between them. This CDR3 has 13 amino acids. The CDR3 region is CASSQEDNYGYTF. CDR3 sequence (DNA): TGCGCCAGCAGCCAGGAGGATAACTATGGCTACACCTTC.

This chain connects TRBV5-5 to TRBJ1-1; perhaps TRBD1 as D (5 bases). The germline V gene encodes CDR1 SGHKS and CDR2 YYEKEE (reference sequence). The CDR3 is 13 residues long. V was pared by 4 bases and J by 3 bases, with 10 bases between. The CDR3 sequence is CASSPRGDTEAFF. In DNA form, the CDR3 reads TGTGCCAGCAGCCCTCGGGGGGACACTGAAGCTTTCTTT.

This clone was detected a few times. The V gene is TRBV24-1, the J gene TRBJ2-1; no definite D call. Germline-derived CDR1 and CDR2 are KGHDR and SFDVKD. V lost 8 bases and J 0 bases, leaving 7 bases between the germline ends. This CDR3 region has 13 residues. The CDR3 coding sequence is TGTGCCACCATTGGTAGCTCCTACAATGAGCAGTTCTTC. This sequence encodes CATIGSSYNEQFF.

The chain carries TRBV4-2 and TRBJ2-3, with 8 bases that match TRBD1. The CDR3 extends over 14 amino acids. The germline V gene encodes CDR1 LGHNA and CDR2 YNFKEQ. Losses at the gene ends were 3 bases for V and 5 bases for J; bases not matched to a gene: 4. CDR3 sequence: CASSHRTGKDTQYF. The CDR3 region has the DNA TGTGCCAGCAGCCATCGGACAGGGAAAGATACGCAGTATTTT.

The V and J genes are TRBV7-8 and TRBJ1-6; D may be TRBD1 (6 bases). CDR3 length equals 16 residues. V lost 2 bases and J 9 bases, leaving 17 bases between the germline ends. Germline loops: CDR1 SGHVS, CDR2 FQNEAQ. The CDR3, as DNA: TGTGCCAGCAGCTTAAACGCCCGGACAGAAAGTTCACCCCTCCACTTT. It yields the protein CASSLNARTESSPLHF.

The chain uses TRBV3-1 (or the pseudogene TRBV3-2) and TRBJ1-5; 8 nucleotides agree with TRBD1. Germline CDR1 reads LGHDT; CDR2 reads YNNKEL (reference sequence). V shed 3 bases, J shed 6 bases, and the junction held 4 bases outside the gene matches. The CDR3 runs to 14 residues. DNA of the CDR3: TGTGCCAGCAGCCATCAGGGGGCAGGTCAGCCCCAGCATTTT. It specifies CASSHQGAGQPQHF.

As concerns this clone: Distinct nucleotide sequences in the sample also encode this CDR3. V and J are TRBV12-3 or TRBV12-4 and TRBJ1-2; D may be TRBD1 (6 bases). This CDR3 spans 13 amino acids. V dropped 1 base and J dropped 5 bases, with 8 bases sitting between them. The CDR3 is CASSLDRVYGYTF. The CDR3 region has the DNA TGTGCCAGCAGTTTAGACAGGGTGTATGGCTACACCTTC.

The rearrangement links TRBV5-1 to TRBJ1-1, with no clear D. Between the trimmed V and J ends, which lost 2 bases and 8 bases, there was a span of 13 bases. From germline, CDR1 is SGHRS and CDR2 YFSETQ. The CDR3 runs 13 residues. In nucleotides, the CDR3 is TGCGCCAGCAGCTTTGAGGCGGCGGGCGAAGCTTTCTTT. Encoded protein: CASSFEAAGEAFF.

The V call is TRBV6-2 or TRBV6-3, the J call TRBJ2-1, with 7 positions matching TRBD1. The germline V gene encodes CDR1 MNHEY and CDR2 SVGEGT. The CDR3 consists of 15 residues. The ends lost 2 bases at V and 5 bases at J; junction bases unmatched: 6. In DNA, the CDR3 is TGTGCCAGCAGTTACGGTGACAGGGCTAACAATGAGCAGTTCTTC. This sequence encodes CASSYGDRANNEQFF.

This chain joins TRBV4-3 and TRBJ2-2; a possible D gene is TRBD2 (5 bases). CDR1 and CDR2 (germline): LGHNA, YSLEER. V dropped 0 bases and J dropped 0 bases, with 5 bases sitting between them. This CDR3 contains 15 residues. CDR3 region: CASSQEGANTGELFF. The CDR3 bases are TGCGCCAGCAGCCAAGAGGGAGCGAACACCGGGGAGCTGTTTTTT.

The chain joins TRBV3-1 (or the pseudogene TRBV3-2) to TRBJ1-4; the D gene is possibly TRBD1 (5 bases). CDR3 length equals 15 residues. V shed 3 bases and J shed 0 bases, with 8 bases lying between them. The germline V gene has CDR1 LGHDT and CDR2 YNNKEL (reference sequence). The CDR3 protein is CASSQGQATNEKLFF. The CDR3 bases are TGTGCCAGCAGCCAGGGGCAGGCAACTAATGAAAAACTGTTTTTT.

This clone was counted a single time. The chain employs TRBV14 and TRBJ1-2, with TRBD1 as a possible D gene (5 bases). Germline-derived CDR1 and CDR2 are SGHDN and FVKESK. V was clipped by 0 bases and J by 9 bases, with 11 bases between them. This CDR3 has 13 residues. The CDR3 is CASSQDNDRRYTF. The CDR3 nucleotides read TGTGCCAGCAGCCAAGACAATGACAGACGCTACACCTTC.

The CDR3 coding sequence is TGTGCCAGCAGCCCGGAACAGGGGGATGGCTACACCTTC. This sequence encodes CASSPEQGDGYTF. The chain uses TRBV3-1 (or the pseudogene TRBV3-2) and TRBJ1-2, with 8 bases lining up with TRBD1. The germline gives CDR1 LGHDT, CDR2 YNNKEL (reference sequence). The V gene end was trimmed by 4 bases and the J gene end by 6 bases; junction bases not matched to a gene: 4. CDR3 length: 13 residues.

This chain connects TRBV7-2 to TRBJ1-3; perhaps TRBD1 as D (6 bases). The CDR3 totals 14 residues. Germline V CDR1 and CDR2: SGHTA, FQGNSA. Trimming took 5 bases from V and 4 from J, leaving 12 bases between them. The CDR3 spells CASSATQGGNTIYF. CDR3 coding DNA: TGTGCCAGCAGCGCAACACAGGGAGGAAACACCATATATTTT.

This rearrangement joins TRBV12-3 or TRBV12-4 to TRBJ1-5; no reliable D call. The CDR3 consists of 12 residues. The ends were cut back, 8 bases at V and 7 bases at J, with 12 bases in the middle. CDR3 sequence reads: CASAYPRQPQHF. CDR3 sequence (DNA): TGTGCCAGCGCCTACCCTCGACAGCCCCAGCATTTT.

The V gene is TRBV3-1 (or the pseudogene TRBV3-2), the J gene TRBJ2-7; TRBD1 aligns across 9 bases. J lost 1 base, V lost 3 bases, and 7 bases had no gene match. Germline CDR1 and CDR2: LGHDT and YNNKEL (reference sequence). This CDR3 comprises 16 residues. The CDR3 sequence is CASSQARQGGSYEQYF. Written as DNA, the CDR3 is TGTGCCAGCAGCCAGGCGCGACAGGGGGGTTCCTACGAGCAGTACTTC.

A remark on this clone: One end of the junction is discordant with germline, which a read error may explain. The chain has TRBV28 and TRBJ1-1; possible D gene TRBD1, 6 bases. Germline CDR1 reads MDHEN; CDR2 reads SYDVKM. The CDR3 totals 13 residues. The CDR3 here is CASILQGNTEAFF. The CDR3 bases are TGTGCCAGCATTTTACAGGGGAACACTGAAGCTTTCTTT.

For this clone: Other nucleotide sequences in the sample specify the same CDR3. V usage is TRBV4-1 and J usage is TRBJ1-3, with D unclear. V was cut by 0 bases and J by 0 bases, with 9 bases left in between. CDR3 length: 16 residues. In germline, CDR1 is MGHRA, CDR2 YSYEKL. DNA for the CDR3: TGCGCCAGCAGCCAAGATCCCGCGGGCTCTGGAAACACCATATATTTT. Encoded protein: CASSQDPAGSGNTIYF.

The V call is TRBV18, the J call TRBJ1-2; no definite D call. Trimming shortened V by 0 bases and J by 7 bases, and 12 bases separated the two germline ends. The CDR3 has 14 residues. Germline V CDR1 and CDR2: KGHSH, LQKENI. CDR3 loop: CASSPPDYYFGYTF. The DNA of the CDR3 is TGTGCCAGCTCACCACCGGACTATTACTTTGGCTACACCTTC.

As regards this clone: Other DNA sequences in the same sample also yield this CDR3. The chain is built from TRBV19 and TRBJ2-7, with 10 nucleotides matching TRBD1. Germline V gene data show CDR1 as LNHDA and CDR2 as SQIVND (reference sequence). Losses at the gene ends were 3 bases for V and 3 bases for J; bases not matched to a gene: 2. CDR3 size: 14 residues. The CDR3 DNA reads as TGTGCCAGTAGTATTGGGACAGGGGACTACGAGCAGTACTTC. Amino acids: CASSIGTGDYEQYF.

CDR3 sequence reads: CASSSPGGENNEQFF. The CDR3 DNA reads as TGTGCCAGCAGCTCCCCTGGCGGTGAGAACAATGAGCAGTTCTTC. The rearrangement uses TRBV11-2 and TRBJ2-1; D gene unclear. The CDR3 runs to 15 residues. V lost 4 bases and J 5 bases, leaving 15 bases between the germline ends. Germline V lookup: CDR1 SGHAT, CDR2 FQNNGV.

The CDR3 loop reads CASSLGEFGNTIYF. The CDR3 nucleotides read TGCGCCAGCAGCTTGGGGGAGTTTGGAAACACCATATATTTT. The genes are TRBV5-1 and TRBJ1-3; D gene unclear. CDR3 size: 14 residues. Germline V CDR1 and CDR2: SGHRS, YFSETQ. Trimming removed 0 bases at V and 3 bases at J, with 7 bases between.

The CDR3 sequence is CASSQDRSGRSDEQFF. CDR3 sequence (DNA): TGTGCCAGCAGCCAAGATCGGAGCGGGAGATCGGATGAGCAGTTCTTC. The chain is built from TRBV3-1 (or the pseudogene TRBV3-2) and TRBJ2-1; 8 nucleotides align to TRBD2. Losses at the gene ends were 0 bases for V and 8 bases for J; bases not matched to a gene: 9. The V gene's germline CDR1 is LGHDT and CDR2 YNNKEL (reference sequence). CDR3 length: 16 residues.

The V and J genes are TRBV18 and TRBJ2-6; 9 positions match TRBD1. With V trimmed by 3 bases and J by 0 bases, 3 bases remained unmatched. Germline V CDR1 and CDR2: KGHSH, LQKENI. The CDR3 is 17 residues long. Here the CDR3 DNA reads TGTGCCAGCTCACCGGCGGGACAGGGCTCTGGGGCCAACGTCCTGACTTTC. It translates to CASSPAGQGSGANVLTF.

The chain recombines TRBV18 with TRBJ1-5; D is perhaps TRBD1 (6 bases). Germline V lookup: CDR1 KGHSH, CDR2 LQKENI. Between the trimmed V and J ends, which lost 4 bases and 4 bases, there was a span of 11 bases. This CDR3 region has 14 residues. CDR3 region: CASSQQGNNQPQHF. CDR3 DNA: TGTGCCAGCTCACAACAGGGCAATAATCAGCCCCAGCATTTT.

The table lists this clone with a count of one. The V call is TRBV29-1, the J call TRBJ1-2, with a weak D call TRBD1 (5 bases). V shed 5 bases and J shed 6 bases, with 22 bases lying between them. Per the germline V gene, CDR1 is SQVTM and CDR2 is ANQGSEA. The CDR3 spans 15 residues. CDR3 in DNA: TGCAGCGTTAGGGTCTCGTGGGGGGAGAGGAATGGCTACACCTTC. Translating gives CSVRVSWGERNGYTF.

V usage is TRBV5-1 and J usage is TRBJ2-7; perhaps TRBD1 as D (5 bases). V dropped 0 bases and J dropped 0 bases, with 10 bases sitting between them. The germline CDR1 and CDR2 sequences are SGHRS and YFSETQ. CDR3 size: 15 residues. CDR3: CASSLVATDSYEQYF. The CDR3 DNA is TGCGCCAGCAGCTTGGTTGCGACAGACTCCTACGAGCAGTACTTC.

This chain connects TRBV3-1 (or the pseudogene TRBV3-2) to TRBJ2-1, with TRBD2 matching over 16 bases. Unmatched junction bases numbered 4, after V lost 4 bases and J lost 4 bases. CDR1 is LGHDT, CDR2 YNNKEL, per germline (reference sequence). The CDR3 spans 17 residues. CDR3 coding DNA: TGTGCCAGCAGCCGTACGGGACTAGCGGGGGGGTACAATGAGCAGTTCTTC. This encodes CASSRTGLAGGYNEQFF.